The entry that follows covers one T cell receptor beta chain sequence. Per the study methods: Estimated nucleated cell counts came from reference gene primer amplification. Data came from immunoSEQ multiplex PCR; TCRdb stores just in-frame clones and leaves some out. V and J calls and clone size are those listed in that table; D and trimming were worked out from the DNA. The table includes about 180,000 clones, under 90% detected once. These data are taken from a study of blood T cell repertoires in COVID-19. In the study overall: Samples of COVID-19 (acute and convalescent) were obtained from the United States, Italy and Spain. PBMCs, B-cell-depleted T cells, or T cells provided the cDNA or gDNA that made up the material.

Germline V gives CDR1 MDHEN, CDR2 SYDVKM. V lost 8 bases, J lost 12 bases, and 15 bases stayed unmatched. The CDR3 spans 15 residues. This chain uses TRBV28 with TRBJ2-3; TRBD2 agrees at 12 bases. Source material: peripheral blood. This sequence was found in a woman aged 80 or over with active or convalescent COVID-19. The CDR3 DNA reads TGTGCCAGCCAAATGTCTAGCGGGAGGGTAGGTGGCCAGTATTTT. Translating gives CASQMSSGRVGGQYF.